The rows below give T cell receptor beta chains drawn from one sample of a study of T cell repertoires in cytomegalovirus infection. TCRdb independently ran MiXCR on the reads; one entry per CDR3 protein. The sample has a few hundred thousand distinct CDR3 sequences, around 35% seen once. These receptors' targets are unknown. Here the sequenced sample was cultured PBMCs, taken from culture after CMV antigen stimulation. Source of these receptors: a human donor in good health (CMV status not recorded). Some clones in this sample may be carry-over from other donors' samples. The CDR3 runs from the conserved cysteine through the conserved F or W. The D gene is left open where the match is weak. Clone size is given for some rows only: seen once, a few or many times, or a class if the clone is expanded.

v_call,clone_size,d_call,j_call,cdr3_nt,cdr3_aa
TRBV6-6,few,.,TRBJ2-3,TGTGCCAGCAGTTACGTCGGGGGATTGTCCCCAGATACGCAGTATTTT,CASSYVGGLSPDTQYF
TRBV7-2,.,.,TRBJ2-5,TGTGCCAGCAACCAGCGGAAACAAGAGACCCAGTACTTC,CASNQRKQETQYF
TRBV19,.,.,TRBJ1-1,TGTGCCAGTAGTATTGACGGGACGGCGGGCACTGAAGCTTTCTTT,CASSIDGTAGTEAFF
TRBV6-4,.,.,TRBJ2-4,TGTGCCAGCAAAAGACAGGGACTAGCCAAAAACATTCAGTACTTC,CASKRQGLAKNIQYF
TRBV5-1,.,TRBD1,TRBJ2-1,TGCGCCAGCAGCTTGGTTGTCCAGGGGGAGAACAATGAGCAGTTCTTC,CASSLVVQGENNEQFF
TRBV7-6,.,TRBD2,TRBJ2-1,TGTGCCGGTTTCTCGGGACTAGCGGTAAATTTCCTCTCCTACAATGAGCAGTTCTTC,CAGFSGLAVNFLSYNEQFF
TRBV2,once,.,TRBJ1-1,TGTGCCAGCAGTGTGGGCAGGGGCGGTCTGAACACTGAAGCTTTCTTT,CASSVGRGGLNTEAFF
TRBV5-1,.,.,TRBJ1-5,TGCGCCAGCAGCTTGGAAGGGTCGGAACAGCCCCAGCATTTT,CASSLEGSEQPQHF
TRBV4-3,.,.,TRBJ2-7,TGCGCCAGCAGCCAAGATTTGGACACCACCTACGAGCAGTACTTC,CASSQDLDTTYEQYF
TRBV14,few,TRBD2,TRBJ2-3,TGTGCCAGCAGCCAGGGCAGAGGAGCGGGAGCCCGCACAGATACGCAGTATTTT,CASSQGRGAGARTDTQYF
TRBV7-9,many,.,TRBJ2-7,TGTGCCAGCAGCTTAGTCCGGGCGGCGGTTAGCTCCTACGAGCAGTACTTC,CASSLVRAAVSSYEQYF
TRBV29-1,.,.,TRBJ2-4,TGCAGCGTTGGAGGGGTGACGCCCGGTGTCGTTCAGTACTTC,CSVGGVTPGVVQYF
TRBV5-1,once,.,TRBJ2-7,TGCGCCAGCAGCTTGGCATCCAGTGGGTACTCCTACGAGCAGTACTTC,CASSLASSGYSYEQYF
TRBV7-2,many,.,TRBJ2-1,TGTGCCAGCAGCTTCTACGAGGGGGGATTCGATGAGCAGTTCTTC,CASSFYEGGFDEQFF
TRBV6-1,many,.,TRBJ2-7,TGTGCCAGCAGTTCAACAGGGTACGAGCAGTACTTC,CASSSTGYEQYF
TRBV7-9,few,.,TRBJ2-7,TGTGCCAGCAGCTTGGGCGACTACTCCTACGAGCAGTACTTC,CASSLGDYSYEQYF
TRBV7-2,.,.,TRBJ2-4,TGTGCCAGCAGCTTCCCCGCGATCGGCGGAGGCTCATCTGCCAAAAACATTCAGTACTTC,CASSFPAIGGGSSAKNIQYF
TRBV7-9,.,TRBD2,TRBJ2-1,TGTGCCAGCACCCCCCCAGGCAGCGGGAGCCCCGGGGAGCAGTTCTTC,CASTPPGSGSPGEQFF
TRBV19,few,.,TRBJ1-5,TGTGCCCGCGGGCGACTTAGGAATCAGCCCCAGCATTTT,CARGRLRNQPQHF
TRBV10-3,few,.,TRBJ2-1,TGTGCCACCACCGGGTCCTACAATGAGCAGTTCTTC,CATTGSYNEQFF
TRBV7-6,many,.,TRBJ2-3,TGTGCCAGCAGCTTAGACCAGGGCACAGATACGCAGTATTTT,CASSLDQGTDTQYF
TRBV27,.,TRBD2,TRBJ2-7,TGTGCCAGCAGTTTTCACGGGCCCCCCAGCGGGAGTTCGGGCGAGCAGTACTTC,CASSFHGPPSGSSGEQYF
TRBV6-6,few,TRBD2,TRBJ2-1,TGTGCCAGCAGTTACCCCTCGGCTAGCGGGAATTACAATGAGCAGTTCTTC,CASSYPSASGNYNEQFF
TRBV10-3,.,TRBD2,TRBJ2-1,TGTGCCATCAGTGAGTCGTCTAGCGGGACCAACAATGAGCAGTTCTTC,CAISESSSGTNNEQFF
TRBV12-5,.,TRBD2,TRBJ2-1,TGTGCTAGTGGTTTGCCAGGACTAGCGGGAGACAATGAGCAGTTCTTC,CASGLPGLAGDNEQFF
TRBV7-2,many,.,TRBJ2-7,TGTGCCAGCAGCTTAGATTCTTACTCCTACGAGCAGTACTTC,CASSLDSYSYEQYF
TRBV6-6,.,.,TRBJ2-1,TGTGCCAGCAGTTACTCATGGGCAGACAATGAGCAGTTCTTC,CASSYSWADNEQFF
TRBV20-1,.,TRBD2,TRBJ2-2,TGCAGTGAGAAAGGACTAGCTGTCCCCGGGGAGCTGTTTTTT,CSEKGLAVPGELFF
TRBV5-4,.,.,TRBJ1-1,TGTGCCAGCAGGGCGGAGGGGGACACTGAAGCTTTCTTT,CASRAEGDTEAFF
TRBV6-8,.,TRBD2,TRBJ2-1,TGTGCCAGCAGTTACTTTTTGGCGGGAGGGCCTTGCAATGAGCAGTTCTTC,CASSYFLAGGPCNEQFF
TRBV4-3,.,TRBD2,TRBJ2-1,TGCGCCAGCAGCCAAGAAATAGCGGGTCTTTACAATGAGCAGTTCTTC,CASSQEIAGLYNEQFF
TRBV20-1,.,.,TRBJ1-5,TGCAGTGCTAGAGATCATGGAGTCAATCAGCCCCAGCATTTT,CSARDHGVNQPQHF
TRBV19,few,TRBD1,TRBJ2-5,TGTGCCAGTAGTAAGGGACAGGGAAGACAAGAGACCCAGTACTTC,CASSKGQGRQETQYF
TRBV6-1,few,.,TRBJ1-5,TGTGCCAGCTGTGAAGATAGCAATCAGCCCCAGCATTTT,CASCEDSNQPQHF
TRBV6-2/TRBV6-3,few,TRBD2,TRBJ2-5,TGTGCCACCCGATCGTCGGGAGGGCTTCGAGAGACCCAGTACTTC,CATRSSGGLRETQYF
TRBV12-3/TRBV12-4,.,TRBD1,TRBJ2-5,TGTGCCAGCATCTTGACAGGGATGACAGAGACCCAGTACTTC,CASILTGMTETQYF
TRBV7-2,.,.,TRBJ1-5,TGTGCCAGCAGCTTAATCAGGGGCAATCAGCCCCAGCATTTT,CASSLIRGNQPQHF
TRBV12-3/TRBV12-4,.,.,TRBJ2-7,TGTGCCAGCAGTTTACTGGCCGGAGGGGAGCAGTACTTC,CASSLLAGGEQYF
TRBV2,.,.,TRBJ2-5,TGTGCCAGCACCGGGGTTGGACATGACCGGGACGGAGGGGAGACCCAGTACTTC,CASTGVGHDRDGGETQYF
TRBV2,few,.,TRBJ1-4,TGTGCCAGCAGTGAGACGCGGGGGGCTGCGAAAAAACTGTTTTTT,CASSETRGAAKKLFF
TRBV30,.,.,TRBJ1-1,TGTGCCTGGAAACCGGCGAACACTGAAGCTTTCTTT,CAWKPANTEAFF
TRBV14,.,.,TRBJ1-2,TGTGCCAGCAGCCAAGATCGGGGTATAGGAATACTCTTC,CASSQDRGIGILF
TRBV12-3/TRBV12-4,few,.,TRBJ1-1,TGTGCCAGCAGTTTCGGAGGGCCTGAAGCTTTCTTT,CASSFGGPEAFF
TRBV7-8,many,TRBD1,TRBJ2-1,TGTGCCAGCAGCACTCGACAGGGGCGCTACAATGAGCAGTTCTTC,CASSTRQGRYNEQFF
TRBV7-3,.,TRBD1,TRBJ2-5,TGTGCCAGCAGCCGAAATGGGGACAGGGCCCAAGAGACCCAGTACTTC,CASSRNGDRAQETQYF
TRBV7-3,many,TRBD1,TRBJ2-5,TGTGCCAGCAGCTTAACCGGGACAGGGGTAGAGACCCAGTACTTC,CASSLTGTGVETQYF
TRBV7-7,few,.,TRBJ2-5,TGTGCCAGCAGCTTAATCCTAGGAGAGACCCAGTACTTC,CASSLILGETQYF
TRBV27,many,TRBD1,TRBJ2-1,TGTGCCAGCAGTGCCGACAGGGGGCCCTACAATGAGCAGTTCTTC,CASSADRGPYNEQFF
TRBV7-8,many,.,TRBJ1-1,TGTGCCAGCAGCTCCACCCGGTTGGGAGGAGTTCTGGACACTGAAGCTTTCTTT,CASSSTRLGGVLDTEAFF
TRBV4-3,.,.,TRBJ2-1,TGCGCCAGCAACCAGCTGGGGGGCTACAATGAGCAGTTCTTC,CASNQLGGYNEQFF
TRBV6-6,.,.,TRBJ2-5,TGTGCCAGCATCCCCAGGCTCTCCCTCCAAGAGACCCAGTACTTC,CASIPRLSLQETQYF
TRBV24-1,.,TRBD1,TRBJ1-2,TGTGCCACCAGTGACCCACTCCGACAGGGAGACTATGGCTACACCTTC,CATSDPLRQGDYGYTF
TRBV7-2,few,TRBD2,TRBJ2-1,TGTGCCAGCAGCTTAGACAGCGGGAACTCCTACAATGAGCAGTTCTTC,CASSLDSGNSYNEQFF
TRBV5-4,.,TRBD1,TRBJ1-4,TGTGCCAGCAGTTTTACTCAGGGGGCCGGCGAAAAACTGTTTTTT,CASSFTQGAGEKLFF